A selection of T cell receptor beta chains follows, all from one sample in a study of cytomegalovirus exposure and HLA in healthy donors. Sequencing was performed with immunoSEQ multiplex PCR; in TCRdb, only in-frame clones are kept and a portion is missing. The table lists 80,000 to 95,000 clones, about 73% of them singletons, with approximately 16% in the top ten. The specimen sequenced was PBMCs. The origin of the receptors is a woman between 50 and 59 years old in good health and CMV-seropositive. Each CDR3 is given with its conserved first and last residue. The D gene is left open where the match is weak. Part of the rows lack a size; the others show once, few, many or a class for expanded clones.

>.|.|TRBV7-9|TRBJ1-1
TGTGCCAGCAGCCTCGCAGGGGCGAACACTGAAGCTTTCTTT
CASSLAGANTEAFF
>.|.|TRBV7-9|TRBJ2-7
TGTGCCAGCAGCTTTGGGACTGTTGGGGAGCAGTACTTC
CASSFGTVGEQYF
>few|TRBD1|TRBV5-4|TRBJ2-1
TGTGCCAGCAGCCCGGACAGGGGATCCTACAATGAGCAGTTCTTC
CASSPDRGSYNEQFF
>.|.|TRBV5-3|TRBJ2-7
TGTGCCAGAAGCTTGCCCCGCGAGCAGTACTTC
CARSLPREQYF
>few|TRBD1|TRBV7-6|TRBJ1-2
TGTGCCAGCAGCATAAACAGGGGGCCGCGCTATGGCTACACCTTC
CASSINRGPRYGYTF
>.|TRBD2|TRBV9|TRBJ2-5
TGTGCCAGCAGCGTTAGCGGGCCCCAAGAGACCCAGTACTTC
CASSVSGPQETQYF
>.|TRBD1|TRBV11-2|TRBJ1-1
TGTGCCAGCAGCTTCGGACAGGGAGCCGCTGAAGCTTTCTTT
CASSFGQGAAEAFF
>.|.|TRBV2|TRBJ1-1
TGTGCCAGCACACAGGGATTATTGAACACTGAAGCTTTCTTT
CASTQGLLNTEAFF
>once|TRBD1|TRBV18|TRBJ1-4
TGTGCCAGCTCAGGCAACGGACAGGGGTCGACTAATGAAAAACTGTTTTTT
CASSGNGQGSTNEKLFF
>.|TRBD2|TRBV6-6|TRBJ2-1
TGTGCCAGCACCGGCGCAGCTAGCGGTCTCTACAATGAGCAGTTCTTC
CASTGAASGLYNEQFF
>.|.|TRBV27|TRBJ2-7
TGTGCCAGCAGTTTTGGGGGCCCCAGTCAAAGGAACGAGCAGTACTTC
CASSFGGPSQRNEQYF
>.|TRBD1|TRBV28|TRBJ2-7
TGTGCCAGCAGTTTATCCCGCCAGGGGGCCTACGAGCAGTACTTC
CASSLSRQGAYEQYF
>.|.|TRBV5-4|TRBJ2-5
TGTGCCAGCAGCTTGACAGCTGAAGAGACCCAGTACTTC
CASSLTAEETQYF
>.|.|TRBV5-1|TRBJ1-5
TGCGCCAGCAGCTTGGATGGGGGGTTACAGCCCCAGCATTTT
CASSLDGGLQPQHF
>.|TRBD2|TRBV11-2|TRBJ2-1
TGTGCCAGCAGCCTGTCATTGGGACTAGCGAACTCCTACAATGAGCAGTTCTTC
CASSLSLGLANSYNEQFF
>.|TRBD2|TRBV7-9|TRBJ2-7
TGTGCCAGCAGCTTAGCTGGACTAGCGGGGGCCTACGAGCAGTACTTC
CASSLAGLAGAYEQYF
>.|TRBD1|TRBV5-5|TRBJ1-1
TGTGCCAGCAGCTTGGAGGGGGCGGGGGGGGCTGAAGCTTTCTTT
CASSLEGAGGAEAFF
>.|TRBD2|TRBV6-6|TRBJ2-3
TGTGCCAGCAGTTACGTCAAGAGCGGGGGCACAGATACGCAGTATTTT
CASSYVKSGGTDTQYF
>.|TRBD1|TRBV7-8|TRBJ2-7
TGTGCCAGCAGCTTAGTTCGGGACAGGGTGAGCGAGCAGTACTTC
CASSLVRDRVSEQYF
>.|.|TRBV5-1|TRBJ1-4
TGCGCCAGCAGCTTGGACGCCGGTGATCTGGGCGAAAAACTGTTTTTT
CASSLDAGDLGEKLFF
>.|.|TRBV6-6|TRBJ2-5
TGTGCCAGCAGTTACCGGCCGCGAGGCGGAGAGACCCAGTACTTC
CASSYRPRGGETQYF
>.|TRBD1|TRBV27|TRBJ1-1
TGTGCCAGCAGTTGGACAGGGAGGGGCACTGAAGCTTTCTTT
CASSWTGRGTEAFF
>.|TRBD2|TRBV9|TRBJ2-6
TGTGCCAGCAGCGTAGGGGGGGGAGGGATCTCTGGGGCCAACGTCCTGACTTTC
CASSVGGGGISGANVLTF
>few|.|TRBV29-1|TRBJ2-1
TGCAGCGTTGAAGTTGGGGGAGGCAATGAGCAGTTCTTC
CSVEVGGGNEQFF
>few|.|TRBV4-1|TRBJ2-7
TGCGCCAGCAGCCAAGCCCCTAGCTTCGAGCAGTACTTC
CASSQAPSFEQYF
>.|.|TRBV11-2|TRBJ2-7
TGTGCCAGCAGCCCTACTCGACAAATCGACGAGCAGTACTTC
CASSPTRQIDEQYF
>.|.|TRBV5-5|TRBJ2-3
TGTGCCAGCAGCTTGGAATTTGTGAGGGCAGGTCGAAGCACAGATACGCAGTATTTT
CASSLEFVRAGRSTDTQYF
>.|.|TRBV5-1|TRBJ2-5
TGCGCCAGCAGCTCTGGCGGCCAAGAGACCCAGTACTTC
CASSSGGQETQYF
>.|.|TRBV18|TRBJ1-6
TGTGCCAGCTCACCACCGGGCTCACCCCTCCACTTT
CASSPPGSPLHF
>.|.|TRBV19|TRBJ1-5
TGTGCCAGTAGTATTGCAGGGTGGGATCAGCCCCAGCATTTT
CASSIAGWDQPQHF
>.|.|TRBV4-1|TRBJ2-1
TGCGCCAGCAGCCAAGATGCAGGAAGCTCCTACAATGAGCAGTTCTTC
CASSQDAGSSYNEQFF
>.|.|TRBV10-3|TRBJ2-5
TGTGCCACAACAACAGCGGTACAAGAGACCCAGTACTTC
CATTTAVQETQYF
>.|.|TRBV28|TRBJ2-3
TGTGCCAGCAGTTTGTCGGCGGGGTCCCACCGCACAGATACGCAGTATTTT
CASSLSAGSHRTDTQYF
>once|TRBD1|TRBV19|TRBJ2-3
TGTGCCAGTAGTATGACAGGGGTAATAGATACGCAGTATTTT
CASSMTGVIDTQYF
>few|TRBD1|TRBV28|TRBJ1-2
TGTGCCAGCAGTTTGGCAGGACAGGGCGGGTTGAGTGGCTACACCTTC
CASSLAGQGGLSGYTF
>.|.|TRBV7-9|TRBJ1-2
TGTTCCAGCAGCCCCCCTCGCACCGCGTCTTATGGCTACACCTTC
CSSSPPRTASYGYTF
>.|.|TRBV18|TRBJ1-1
TGTGCCAGCTCCTCAGGTATCCCTGAAGCTTTCTTT
CASSSGIPEAFF
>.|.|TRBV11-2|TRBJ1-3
TGTGCCAGCAGCTCTGACTCAAGCTCTGGAAACACCATATATTTT
CASSSDSSSGNTIYF
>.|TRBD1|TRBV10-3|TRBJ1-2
TGTGCCATCAGTGAAGGGACAGGGGGACGGGGCTATGGCTACACCTTC
CAISEGTGGRGYGYTF
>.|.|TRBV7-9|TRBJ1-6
TGTGCCAGCAGCTTCGGGGGGCCCTCCAGCAACACAGGTTCACCCCTCCACTTT
CASSFGGPSSNTGSPLHF
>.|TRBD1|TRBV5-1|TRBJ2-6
TGCGCCAGCTACCCTTGGCAGGGGGATCACTCTGGGGCCAACGTCCTGACTTTC
CASYPWQGDHSGANVLTF
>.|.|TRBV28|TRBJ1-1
TGTGCCAGCAGTTTAACCAGAGGCAGGGACACTGAAGCTTTCTTT
CASSLTRGRDTEAFF
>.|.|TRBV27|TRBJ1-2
TGTGCCAGCAGTTTATCAGGGGAAGGCTACACCTTC
CASSLSGEGYTF
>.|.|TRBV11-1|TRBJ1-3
TGTGCCAGCAGCTCCAGGGTCTCTGGAAACACCATATATTTT
CASSSRVSGNTIYF
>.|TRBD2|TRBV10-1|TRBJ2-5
TGCGCCAGCAGTGAGAGCGGGAGGGAGACCCAGTACTTC
CASSESGRETQYF
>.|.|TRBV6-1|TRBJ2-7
TGTGCCAGCAGGGACTTGGTTACAGCCTACGAGCAGTACTTC
CASRDLVTAYEQYF
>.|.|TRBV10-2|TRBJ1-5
TGCGCCAGCACAGGAACGTACGATCAGCCCCAGCATTTT
CASTGTYDQPQHF
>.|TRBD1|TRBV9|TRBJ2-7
TGTGCCAGCAGTCCAGGACAGGGTGAGCAGTACTTC
CASSPGQGEQYF
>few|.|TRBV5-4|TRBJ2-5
TGTGCCAGCAGCTCCCGCGGGGCCAGCCCTGGGACCCAGTACTTC
CASSSRGASPGTQYF
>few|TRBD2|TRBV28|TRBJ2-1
TGTGCCAGCGGTGAACTAGCGGCAACCGGTGAGCAGTTCTTC
CASGELAATGEQFF
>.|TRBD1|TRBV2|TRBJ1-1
TGTGCCAGCAGCCGCGACAGGGTCACTGAAGCTCTCTTT
CASSRDRVTEALF
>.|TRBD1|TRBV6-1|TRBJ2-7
TGTGCCAGCAGCGACAGGGTTGGCGAGCAGTACTTC
CASSDRVGEQYF
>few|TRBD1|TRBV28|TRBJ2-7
TGTGCCAGCAGTTGGGCAGGGGGCTCGGGCGAGCAGTACTTC
CASSWAGGSGEQYF
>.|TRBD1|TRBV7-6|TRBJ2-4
TGTGCCAGCAGCTTAGTGCGGTCGGGACAGGGGAAAAACATTCAGTACTTC
CASSLVRSGQGKNIQYF
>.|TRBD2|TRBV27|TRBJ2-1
TGTGCCAGCAGTTTAAGGACTAGCGGGGAATTCTTCTACAATGAGCAGTTCTTC
CASSLRTSGEFFYNEQFF
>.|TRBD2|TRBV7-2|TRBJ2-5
TGTGCCAGCCAATGGGGGCGGGAGGGTTGGGAGACCCAGTACTTC
CASQWGREGWETQYF
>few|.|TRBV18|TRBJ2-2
TGTGCCAGCCACAGGGTGTCCGGGGAGCTGTTTTTT
CASHRVSGELFF